This T cell receptor beta chain originates from a study of vaccination effects on CD4 cells after COVID-19. Study-wide context: A couple of convalescent patients gave samples 16 days and one week before vaccination. General study points: Missing from the study were early post-infection timepoints, and its convalescent patients were few. Substantial clonal contraction characterized both infection- and vaccine-induced clones late after vaccination.

Before any sequencing was done, the ViraFEST assay used viral peptide pools to expand antigen-specific CD4+ T cells. Between days 10 and 11 of culture, CD4+ T cells were separated out. The individual was infected with SARS-CoV-2 between March and December 2020, as confirmed by PCR. Two million PBMC were seeded per well and grown in the presence of 10 IU/ml IL-2 and roughly 9.9 ug/ml peptides. Data came from immunoSEQ multiplex PCR; TCRdb stores just in-frame clones and leaves some out. The sample has tens of thousands of clones; about 69% are singletons. This clone was detected a few times. The antigen remains unidentified. After removal of 10 bases from V and 4 bases from J, the junction contained 10 bases not matched to a gene. The CDR3 contains 14 residues. The V gene's germline CDR1 is SNHLY and CDR2 FYNNEI.

The sequence was obtained from a human donor who had a prior SARS-CoV-2 infection. The chain employs TRBV2 and TRBJ1-5; 7 nucleotides align to TRBD1. The material sequenced was CD4+ T cells from PBMCs cultured with a peptide pool, taken before COVID-19 vaccination. For the CDR3, the DNA is TGTGCCACCAATCTACAGGGGATGAATCAGCCCCAGCATTTT. Protein product: CATNLQGMNQPQHF.